These T cell receptor beta chains were read from a single sample in a study of blood T cell repertoires in COVID-19. Libraries were prepared by immunoSEQ multiplex PCR; TCRdb keeps only in-frame clonotypes and omits some of them. The table records a few hundred thousand clones, roughly 84% of them present only once. The sample was PBMCs or T cells enriched from blood (not recorded which). The origin of the receptors is a man aged 50-60 years who had recovered from COVID-19. Both conserved end residues are part of each CDR3. D genes are given only for firm matches. A clone size is listed for some rows: how often the clone was seen (once, few, many), or a class if it is expanded.

j_call clone_size v_call d_call cdr3_nt cdr3_aa
TRBJ1-5 NA TRBV5-5 NA TGTGCCAGCAGCTTTCAGGGCTCAAATCAGCCCCAGCATTTT CASSFQGSNQPQHF
TRBJ2-2 NA TRBV7-2 NA TGTGCCAGCAGCGGAGAGCGGGCCTGGGCCGGGGAGCTGTTTTTT CASSGERAWAGELFF
TRBJ1-2 NA TRBV6-5 NA TGTGCCAGCAGGCCCAGGGCGGGGGGCTACACCTTC CASRPRAGGYTF
TRBJ1-6 NA TRBV5-1 TRBD1 TGCGCCAGCAGCCAGGACAGGGTTGGTAATTCACCCCTCCACTTT CASSQDRVGNSPLHF
TRBJ1-2 NA TRBV19 NA TGTGCCAGTAGTATAGGGGGCGCGGACTATGGCTACACCTTC CASSIGGADYGYTF
TRBJ2-7 once TRBV2 TRBD1 TGTGCCAGCAGTACCGGGACAGGTGGTCCCTACGAGCAGTACTTC CASSTGTGGPYEQYF
TRBJ1-6 NA TRBV7-8 TRBD1 TGTGCCAGCAGCTCAGCCGGGACAGGGAATTCACCCCTCCACTTT CASSSAGTGNSPLHF
TRBJ1-1 NA TRBV3-1/TRBV3-2 NA TGTGCCAGCAGCCAAGCTTCTCAGGGCCGCGGCACTGAAGCTTTCTTT CASSQASQGRGTEAFF
TRBJ1-2 NA TRBV12-3/TRBV12-4 TRBD1 TGTGCCAGCCGACAGGGGGTAGGGGGCTACACCTTC CASRQGVGGYTF
TRBJ1-2 NA TRBV6-6 TRBD1 TGTGCCAGCATTCATACAGGGGGCTACTATGGCTACACCTTC CASIHTGGYYGYTF
TRBJ2-4 NA TRBV7-2 TRBD2 TGTGCCAGCAGCGCCTCTAGCGGGAGGGCCAAAAACATTCAGTACTTC CASSASSGRAKNIQYF
TRBJ2-7 NA TRBV29-1 TRBD1 TGCAGCGCTCTACCGGGACAGGGGGTCAACGAGCAGTACTTC CSALPGQGVNEQYF
TRBJ1-5 NA TRBV14 NA TGTGCCAGCAGCCTTGGGGGGTATCGGCAGCCCCAGCATTTT CASSLGGYRQPQHF
TRBJ1-1 NA TRBV18 NA TGTGCCAGCTCACCAGAGGCCGCCCTAGCTTTCTTT CASSPEAALAFF
TRBJ2-1 NA TRBV7-8 TRBD1 TGTGCCAGCAGCACCCCCCAGGGGGACCGTTACAATGAGCAGTTCTTC CASSTPQGDRYNEQFF
TRBJ2-3 NA TRBV7-9 NA TGTGCCAGCAGCTTAGACGGGTTGTGGAATGGCACAGATACGCAGTATTTT CASSLDGLWNGTDTQYF
TRBJ1-3 NA TRBV19 NA TGTGCCAGTAGTAGCCGCCTGGGCTGGGGGGTCACCGGAAACACCATATATTTT CASSSRLGWGVTGNTIYF
TRBJ1-2 NA TRBV18 TRBD1 TGTGCCAGCTCACCAGTACAGGGGATTCCCTATGGCTACACCTTC CASSPVQGIPYGYTF
TRBJ2-6 NA TRBV19 TRBD1 TGTGCCAGTAGTGTAAGACAGGGGGCGAATCCTGGGGCCAACGTCCTGACTTTC CASSVRQGANPGANVLTF
TRBJ2-1 NA TRBV5-1 TRBD1 TGCGCCAGCAGGGACCAGGGGGCGGCCAATGAGCAGTTCTTC CASRDQGAANEQFF
TRBJ2-2 NA TRBV5-1 TRBD2 TGCGCCAGCCAAAATAGCGGGAAGAACACCGGGGAGCTGTTTTTT CASQNSGKNTGELFF
TRBJ1-6 NA TRBV6-2/TRBV6-3 TRBD1 TGTGCCAGCAGTACAGACAGGGGCCATTCACCCCTCCACTTT CASSTDRGHSPLHF